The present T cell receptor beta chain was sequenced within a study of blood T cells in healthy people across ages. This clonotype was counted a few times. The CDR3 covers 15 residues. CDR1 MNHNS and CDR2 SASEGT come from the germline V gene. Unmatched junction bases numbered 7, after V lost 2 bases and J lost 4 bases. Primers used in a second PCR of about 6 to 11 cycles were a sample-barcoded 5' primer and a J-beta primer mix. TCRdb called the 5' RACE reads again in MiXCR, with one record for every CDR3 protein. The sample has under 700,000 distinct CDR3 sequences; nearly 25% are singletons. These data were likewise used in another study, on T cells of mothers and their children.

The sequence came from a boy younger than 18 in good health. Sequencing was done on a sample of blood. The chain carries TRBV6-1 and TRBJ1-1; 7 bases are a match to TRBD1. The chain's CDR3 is CASSESAGGSTEAFF. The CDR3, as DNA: TGTGCCAGCAGTGAATCGGCAGGGGGAAGCACTGAAGCTTTCTTT.